This T cell receptor beta chain was recovered during a study of T-cell memory formation after mild COVID-19. Study observations and caveats: Contracting CD4+ clones sat mainly in CM and EM; CD8+ in EMRA. The pre-infection memory compartment contained some responding clones, suggesting cross-reactive memory joined. Second-wave clones that peaked on day 37 lacked confirmed SARS-CoV-2 specificity.

With constant-segment primers, 5'RACE yielded cDNA libraries of TCR alpha and TCR beta that carried sample barcodes and UMIs. Using its own MiXCR run on the 5' RACE reads, TCRdb lists one record per CDR3 protein. The table has nearly 110,000 distinct CDR3 sequences, over 15% seen once. This clonotype was detected only a few times. Its antigen is not known. CDR1 and CDR2 from the germline V gene are MNHEY and SMNVEV (reference sequence). The V and J ends lost 10 bases and 2 bases, in that order; junction bases with no gene match: 29. The CDR3 length is 20 residues. The gene calls are TRBV27 and TRBJ2-7; 7 bases agree with TRBD1. The TCR comes from an adult woman who had mild COVID-19 (a few samples of this study predate the infection). Cell type and time point are not known. The sequencing input was PBMCs or a T cell subset sorted from them (not recorded which). CDR3 region: CATTAFQASNEGGDPYEQYF. The CDR3 DNA is TGTGCCACCACAGCGTTCCAAGCGAGTAATGAAGGGGGCGATCCCTACGAGCAGTACTTC.